This T cell receptor beta chain was recorded in a study of memory CD4+ T cells and cytomegalovirus serostatus. Study summary: Donors were healthy Belgian adults, 10 or so CMV seropositive and around 23 seronegative. Points from the study as a whole: Each of 65 to 75 CMV-associated TCRbeta sequences occurred in one to five individuals. Suggested: most of the CMV-linked TCR signature lies in CD4+ memory cells.

Germline V gene sequence: CDR1 MNHEY, CDR2 SVGAGI. CDR3 length: 14 amino acids. V was pared by 7 bases and J by 1 base, with 6 bases of the junction left unmatched. Single viable CD3+CD4+CD8-CD45RO+ cells were sorted as the memory CD4+ T cells. CMV serostatus came from serum IgG against pp150, pp28, p38, p52. Generated by immunoSEQ multiplex PCR, the TCRdb table keeps only in-frame clones and is missing some. This table has tens of thousands of clones, about 76% appearing once. By proportion, this clone is medium-sized. Antigen specificity is unknown. Material for sequencing was memory CD4+ T cells from blood. The origin of this receptor is an adult in good health and CMV-seropositive. The gene calls are TRBV6-5 and TRBJ1-1; TRBD1 matches at 7 bases. DNA for the CDR3: TGTGCCAGCACCACGGACAGGTGGAACACTGAAGCTTTCTTT. Its translation: CASTTDRWNTEAFF.